These T cell receptor beta chains were read from a single sample in a study of cytomegalovirus exposure and HLA in healthy donors. The data were produced by immunoSEQ multiplex PCR, yet TCRdb's version contains in-frame clones alone and is incomplete. The sample lists more than 140,000 clones, 85% to 90% occurring once. The sample comprised PBMCs. All receptors come from a woman between 18 and 29 years old in good health and CMV-seropositive. CDR3s include the opening cysteine and the closing phenylalanine or tryptophan. The D gene is left open where the match is weak. Size tells how often a clone was seen (once, few, many) or the class of an expanded clone, and some rows leave it out.

d_call clone_size j_call v_call cdr3_aa cdr3_nt
TRBD2 once TRBJ2-3 TRBV10-3 CAISPRLAEGDTQYF TGTGCCATCAGTCCCCGACTAGCGGAGGGAGATACGCAGTATTTT
NA NA TRBJ1-1 TRBV29-1 CSVVAGPGNTEAFF TGCAGCGTTGTCGCGGGGCCTGGGAACACTGAAGCTTTCTTT
TRBD2 NA TRBJ2-7 TRBV7-9 CASRAGGYEQYF TGTGCCAGCCGCGCGGGAGGCTACGAGCAGTACTTC
TRBD1 NA TRBJ2-3 TRBV9 CASSVGQGNSDTQYF TGTGCCAGCAGCGTGGGACAGGGGAATTCAGATACGCAGTATTTT
TRBD2 NA TRBJ2-7 TRBV2 CASRELAGGEDEQYF TGTGCCAGCAGAGAATTAGCGGGAGGAGAAGACGAGCAGTACTTC
NA NA TRBJ1-1 TRBV30 CAWSVRRQDPLNTEAFF TGTGCCTGGAGTGTACGACGACAGGATCCCCTCAATACTGAAGCTTTCTTT
NA NA TRBJ2-5 TRBV5-1 CASSHGTQETQYF TGCGCCAGCAGCCATGGGACTCAAGAGACCCAGTACTTC
NA few TRBJ1-5 TRBV2 CASSEVRPNSNQPQHF TGTGCCAGCAGTGAAGTCCGTCCTAATAGCAATCAGCCCCAGCATTTT
NA NA TRBJ2-7 TRBV19 CASSMGLLYEQYF TGTGCCAGTAGTATGGGACTTCTCTACGAGCAGTACTTC
NA once TRBJ1-2 TRBV30 CACTPDSRDGYTF TGTGCCTGCACACCGGATTCCAGGGATGGCTACACCTTC
TRBD1 NA TRBJ1-2 TRBV27 CASSLVQGLGGYTF TGTGCCAGCAGTTTAGTACAGGGGCTAGGGGGCTACACCTTC
NA NA TRBJ1-5 TRBV7-2 CASSSRTAVNQPQHF TGTGCCAGCAGCTCGCGGACAGCCGTAAATCAGCCCCAGCATTTT
TRBD1 NA TRBJ2-3 TRBV30 CAWRTWTSRGRNTQYF TGTGCCTGGAGGACGTGGACGAGCAGGGGGCGGAATACGCAGTATTTT
NA NA TRBJ1-1 TRBV2 CASSRDTEAFF TGTGCCAGCAGCCGGGACACTGAAGCTTTCTTT
NA NA TRBJ2-3 TRBV6-5 CASSETRTDTQYF TGTGCCAGCAGTGAAACCCGGACAGATACGCAGTATTTT
NA NA TRBJ2-7 TRBV27 CASSLSMVGYSYEQYF TGTGCCAGCAGTTTATCGATGGTGGGCTACTCCTACGAGCAGTACTTC
NA NA TRBJ2-1 TRBV5-1 CASSPRLEPGNEQFF TGCGCCAGCAGCCCAAGACTAGAGCCGGGGAATGAGCAGTTCTTC
TRBD2 NA TRBJ2-3 TRBV5-4 CASNKPGLGTDTQYF TGTGCCAGCAACAAACCGGGACTAGGCACAGATACGCAGTATTTT
NA NA TRBJ1-1 TRBV11-2 CASSFRVGNTEAFF TGTGCCAGCAGCTTCAGGGTAGGGAACACTGAAGCTTTCTTT
TRBD2 NA TRBJ2-7 TRBV4-1 CASSQDRLAVYEQYF TGCGCCAGCAGCCAAGACCGTCTAGCGGTCTACGAGCAGTACTTC
NA once TRBJ2-3 TRBV7-3 CASSLKLSSTDTQYF TGTGCCAGCAGCTTAAAACTATCTAGCACAGATACGCAGTATTTT
TRBD1 NA TRBJ2-2 TRBV18 CASSPPTGTNTGELFF TGTGCCAGCTCACCACCGACAGGGACGAACACCGGGGAGCTGTTTTTT
NA NA TRBJ1-5 TRBV19 CASSMAVYQPQHF TGTGCCAGTAGTATGGCGGTTTATCAGCCCCAGCATTTT
TRBD2 NA TRBJ2-2 TRBV30 CAWSKGLAGFNTGELFF TGTGCCTGGAGTAAGGGGTTAGCGGGATTTAACACCGGGGAGCTGTTTTTT
NA NA TRBJ2-7 TRBV14 CASSPRLGTKNAYEQYF TGTGCCAGCAGCCCACGTCTCGGGACAAAAAACGCCTACGAGCAGTACTTC
TRBD1 NA TRBJ1-2 TRBV12-5 CASGHGTGQGYGYTF TGTGCTAGTGGACACGGGACAGGACAGGGGTATGGCTACACCTTC